This passage covers 6 T cell receptor beta chains from one sample sequenced in a study of technical replicates of blood from several donors. Only in-frame clones appear in the TCRdb table, and some are missing; sequencing was by immunoSEQ multiplex PCR. The sample records 100,000 or so clones, about 94% being singletons. Sample: T cells isolated from PBMCs. These TCRs come from a human donor in good health.

V and J are TRBV7-2 and TRBJ1-1, with D uncertain. The CDR3 has 14 amino acids. Trimming stripped 6 bases from V and 0 bases from J, with 11 bases between. Germline V CDR1 and CDR2: SGHTA, FQGNSA. The CDR3 region has the DNA TGTGCCAGCAGTCTTATCTCCGTGAACACTGAAGCTTTCTTT. This encodes CASSLISVNTEAFF.

V and J are TRBV2 and TRBJ2-1; 10 bases are shared with TRBD2. CDR1 and CDR2 (germline): SNHLY, FYNNEI. The junction had 5 bases not matched to a gene; V was cut back by 7 bases and J by 8 bases. The CDR3 spans 13 residues. Written as DNA, the CDR3 is TGTGCCAGCACCAAAACTAGCGGGGATGAGCAGTTCTTC. Translating gives CASTKTSGDEQFF.

This chain joins TRBV7-9 and TRBJ2-7, with 8 bases aligning to TRBD1. This CDR3 has 14 residues. The V gene's germline CDR1 is SEHNR and CDR2 FQNEAQ (reference sequence). J was trimmed by 0 bases and V by 6 bases; bases with no gene match: 4. CDR3 sequence: CASSGGTGSYEQYF. The CDR3 nucleotides are TGTGCCAGCAGTGGGGGGACAGGCTCCTACGAGCAGTACTTC.

V gene TRBV6-6 combines with J gene TRBJ2-5; perhaps TRBD2 as D (6 bases). The germline CDR1 and CDR2 sequences are MNHNY and SVGAGI (reference sequence). Between the trimmed V and J ends, which lost 2 bases and 2 bases, there was a span of 9 bases. CDR3 length equals 14 residues. The DNA of the CDR3 is TGTGCCAGCAGTTACCGCGGGGTTCAAGAGACCCAGTACTTC. This translates into CASSYRGVQETQYF.

The V and J genes are TRBV5-5 and TRBJ1-5; D remains ambiguous. This CDR3 comprises 16 residues. The V gene's germline CDR1 is SGHKS and CDR2 YYEKEE (reference sequence). The V end was cut by 0 bases, the J end by 2 bases, with 12 bases between. CDR3 in amino acids: CASSLVSLGGNQPQHF. The DNA for the CDR3 is TGTGCCAGCAGCTTGGTCTCCCTGGGAGGCAATCAGCCCCAGCATTTT.

The gene calls are TRBV6-1 and TRBJ2-7, with D maybe TRBD1 (5 bases). Deletions cut 7 bases from V and 3 bases from J, with 7 bases between. This CDR3 is 11 amino acids long. Per the germline V gene, CDR1 is MNHNS and CDR2 is SASEGT. CDR3 in amino acids: CASTDSYEQYF. Here the CDR3 DNA reads TGTGCCAGCACCGACAGCTACGAGCAGTACTTC.